These T cell receptor beta chains were read from a single sample in a study of Ad26.COV2.S vaccination and SARS-CoV-2 variants. Measured with immunoSEQ multiplex PCR; TCRdb has only the in-frame clones, and not every one. Here the sample spans 250,000 or so clones, around 85% being singletons. This material consisted of peripheral blood, taken in a trial of Ad26.COV2.S vaccine versus placebo. All receptors come from a person aged 18 to 65 who received the Ad26.COV2.S COVID-19 vaccine or a placebo. Both conserved end residues are part of each CDR3. D genes are given only for firm matches.

CDR3aa	CDR3nt	j_gene	len	d_gene	v_gene
CASRGKGTGGNQPQHF	TGTGCCAGCAGGGGGAAAGGGACAGGCGGCAATCAGCCCCAGCATTTT	TRBJ1-5	16	TRBD1	TRBV2
CASSVDRPDEKLFF	TGCGCCAGCAGCGTGGACAGGCCGGATGAAAAACTGTTTTTT	TRBJ1-4	14	TRBD1	TRBV5-1
CAWSGQGAVYNEQFF	TGTGCCTGGAGTGGACAAGGGGCAGTTTACAATGAGCAGTTCTTC	TRBJ2-1	15	NA	TRBV30
CSVGGGVSYTF	TGCAGCGTTGGTGGGGGCGTCAGCTACACCTTC	TRBJ1-2	11	NA	TRBV29-1
CASSYLGPDTQYF	TGTGCCAGCAGTTATTTGGGTCCGGATACGCAGTATTTT	TRBJ2-3	13	NA	TRBV6-6
CASGGQLNYGYTF	TGTGCCAGCGGGGGACAGCTTAACTATGGCTACACCTTC	TRBJ1-2	13	TRBD1	TRBV7-2
CASSPTPTGPYEQYF	TGTGCCAGCAGCCCAACCCCGACAGGCCCCTACGAGCAGTACTTC	TRBJ2-7	15	NA	TRBV5-4
CASRGYGINEQFF	TGTGCCAGCAGGGGTTATGGGATTAATGAGCAGTTCTTC	TRBJ2-1	13	NA	TRBV6-5
CASSLGPGPYEQYF	TGTGCCAGTAGTCTTGGACCGGGGCCCTACGAGCAGTACTTC	TRBJ2-7	14	NA	TRBV19
CSARTDGYTF	TGCAGTGCTAGAACGGATGGCTACACCTTC	TRBJ1-2	10	NA	TRBV20-1
CASSERQGWNTEAFF	TGTGCCAGCAGTGAAAGGCAGGGCTGGAACACTGAAGCTTTCTTT	TRBJ1-1	15	NA	TRBV6-1
CSVEGLEETQYF	TGCAGCGTTGAGGGACTGGAAGAGACCCAGTACTTC	TRBJ2-5	12	NA	TRBV29-1
CASLGGLAGVSEQFF	TGTGCCAGTTTAGGGGGACTAGCGGGAGTTTCCGAGCAGTTCTTC	TRBJ2-1	15	TRBD2	TRBV7-2
CASSPSVGGLHEQFF	TGTGCCAGCTCACCCAGCGTGGGGGGCCTCCATGAGCAGTTCTTC	TRBJ2-1	15	NA	TRBV18